Below, 3 T cell receptor beta chains from the same sample are listed, as sequenced in a study of T cell responses to AZD1222 COVID-19 vaccine. Libraries were prepared by immunoSEQ multiplex PCR; TCRdb keeps only in-frame clonotypes and omits some of them. The sample has about 84,000 clones, 85% to 90% seen once. The sample was peripheral blood, taken on day 0 of AZD1222 vaccination. The origin of the receptors is an adult in good health.

The chain uses TRBV7-6 and TRBJ2-1, with TRBD2 matching 12 bases. This CDR3 is built from 16 residues. CDR1 and CDR2 from the germline V gene are SGHVS and FNYEAQ. Germline trimming cut 1 base from V and 6 bases from J; bases unmatched to any gene: 4. CDR3 nucleotides: TGTGCCAGCAGCTTAGGGGCTAGCGGGAGGGCCAATGAGCAGTTCTTC. It specifies CASSLGASGRANEQFF.

With regard to this clone: One end of the junction fails to match germline, which may point to a read error. The sample carries other DNA sequences with the same CDR3. In DNA, the CDR3 is TGCGCCAGCAGAGACAGACAGGGGGCCGGCGAGCAGTACTTC. It codes for CASRDRQGAGEQYF. The V call is TRBV28, the J call TRBJ2-7; 10 nucleotides agree with TRBD1. Per the germline V gene, CDR1 is MDHEN and CDR2 is SYDVKM. The CDR3 length is 14 residues. Combining the CDR3 with reference TRBV28 and TRBJ2-7 gives the whole variable domain DVKVTQSSRYLVKRTGEKVFLECVQDMDHENMFWYRQDPGLGLRLIYFSYDVKMKEKGDIPEGYSVSREKKERFSLILESASTNQTSMYLCASRDRQGAGEQYFGPGTRLTVT.

CDR3 bases: TGTGCCAGCAGGAAGACAGGGAACACCGGGGAGCTGTTTTTT. Protein sequence: CASRKTGNTGELFF. The rearrangement uses TRBV11-3 and TRBJ2-2; the D gene is possibly TRBD1 (6 bases). The CDR3 extends over 14 amino acids. V lost 6 bases to trimming and J lost 1 base, with 9 bases between them. In germline, CDR1 is SGHNT, CDR2 YENEEA.